The subject of this entry is one T cell receptor (beta chain). Its antigen is currently unknown. CDR1 MGHRA and CDR2 YSYEKL come from the germline V gene. V lost 4 bases to trimming and J lost 3 bases; unmatched junction nucleotides: 3. This CDR3 is 14 amino acids long. This record belongs to a study of cytomegalovirus exposure and HLA in healthy donors. Sequenced by immunoSEQ multiplex PCR; TCRdb stores in-frame clones only, minus some. The sample carries 100,000 or so clones, roughly 87% recorded once. General observations from the study: Rare sequences made up most TCRs, while some public TCRs were found in many donors. In vitro confirmation showed three CMV-associated chains to be CMV antigen specific.

Sequences were obtained from PBMCs. The source is a man between 18 and 35 years old in good health and CMV-seropositive. The gene calls are TRBV4-1 and TRBJ2-7; the match to TRBD1 covers 10 bases. CDR3 amino acids: CASSRGQGLYEQYF. CDR3 bases: TGCGCCAGCAGCCGGGGACAGGGGCTCTACGAGCAGTACTTC.